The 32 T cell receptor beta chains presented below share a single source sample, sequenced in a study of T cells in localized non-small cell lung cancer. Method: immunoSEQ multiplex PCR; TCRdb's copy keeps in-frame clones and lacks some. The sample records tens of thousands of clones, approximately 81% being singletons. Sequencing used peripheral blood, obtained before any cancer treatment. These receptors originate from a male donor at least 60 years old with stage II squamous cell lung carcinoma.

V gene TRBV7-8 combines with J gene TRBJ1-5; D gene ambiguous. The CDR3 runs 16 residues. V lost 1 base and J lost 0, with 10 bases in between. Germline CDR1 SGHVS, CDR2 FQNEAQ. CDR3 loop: CASSLVGLHSNQPQHF. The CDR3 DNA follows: TGTGCCAGCAGCTTAGTCGGGCTACATAGCAATCAGCCCCAGCATTTT.

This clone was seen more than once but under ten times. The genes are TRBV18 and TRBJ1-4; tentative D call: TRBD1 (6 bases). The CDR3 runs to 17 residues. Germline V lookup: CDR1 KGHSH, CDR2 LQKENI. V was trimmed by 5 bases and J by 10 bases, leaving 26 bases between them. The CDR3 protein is CASSATGLRGEGGKLFF. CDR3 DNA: TGTGCCAGCTCAGCTACAGGGTTGAGGGGTGAAGGCGGAAAACTGTTTTTT.

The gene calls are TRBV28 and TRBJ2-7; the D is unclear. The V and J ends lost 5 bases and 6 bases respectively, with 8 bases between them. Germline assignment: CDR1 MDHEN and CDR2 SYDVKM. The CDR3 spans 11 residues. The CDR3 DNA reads TGTGCCAGCAGTACCCACCGCGAGCAGTACTTC. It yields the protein CASSTHREQYF.

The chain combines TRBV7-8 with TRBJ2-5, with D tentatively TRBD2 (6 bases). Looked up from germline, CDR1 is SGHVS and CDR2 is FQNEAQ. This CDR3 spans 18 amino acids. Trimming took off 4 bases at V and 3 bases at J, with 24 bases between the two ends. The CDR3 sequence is CASSYFGPRGPLKETQYF. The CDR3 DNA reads TGTGCCAGCAGCTATTTTGGCCCGCGGGGCCCCCTGAAAGAGACCCAGTACTTC.

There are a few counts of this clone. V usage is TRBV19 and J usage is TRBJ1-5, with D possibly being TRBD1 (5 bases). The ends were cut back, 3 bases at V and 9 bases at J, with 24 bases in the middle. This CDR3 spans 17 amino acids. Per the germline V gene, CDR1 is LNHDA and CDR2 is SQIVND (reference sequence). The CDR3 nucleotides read TGTGCCAGTAGTATTCAGTCGCTGTGGGACTCCCAAGGGCCCCAGCATTTT. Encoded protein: CASSIQSLWDSQGPQHF.

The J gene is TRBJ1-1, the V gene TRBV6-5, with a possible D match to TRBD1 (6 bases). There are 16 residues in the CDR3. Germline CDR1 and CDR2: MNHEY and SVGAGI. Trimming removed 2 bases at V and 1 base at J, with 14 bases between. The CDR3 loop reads CASSYLGGEGNTEAFF. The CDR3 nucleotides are TGTGCCAGCAGTTACCTCGGGGGCGAAGGGAACACTGAAGCTTTCTTT.

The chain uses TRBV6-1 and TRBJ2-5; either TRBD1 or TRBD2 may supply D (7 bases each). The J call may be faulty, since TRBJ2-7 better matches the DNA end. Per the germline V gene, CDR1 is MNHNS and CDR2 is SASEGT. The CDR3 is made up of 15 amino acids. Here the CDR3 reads CASRRAPGGAYEQYF. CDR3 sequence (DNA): TGTGCCAGCAGGCGCGCGCCAGGGGGGGCCTACGAGCAGTACTTC.

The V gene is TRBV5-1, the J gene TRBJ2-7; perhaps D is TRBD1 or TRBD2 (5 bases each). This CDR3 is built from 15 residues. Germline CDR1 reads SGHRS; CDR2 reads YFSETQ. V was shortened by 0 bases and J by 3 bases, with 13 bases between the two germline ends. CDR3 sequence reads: CASSLASGTVYEQYF. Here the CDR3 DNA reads TGCGCCAGCAGCTTGGCGTCAGGGACCGTCTACGAGCAGTACTTC.

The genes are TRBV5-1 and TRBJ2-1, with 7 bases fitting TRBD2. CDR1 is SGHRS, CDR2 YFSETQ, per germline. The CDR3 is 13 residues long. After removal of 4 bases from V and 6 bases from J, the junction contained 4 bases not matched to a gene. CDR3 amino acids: CASSPGGGNEQFF. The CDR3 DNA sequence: TGCGCCAGCAGCCCTGGGGGGGGCAATGAGCAGTTCTTC.

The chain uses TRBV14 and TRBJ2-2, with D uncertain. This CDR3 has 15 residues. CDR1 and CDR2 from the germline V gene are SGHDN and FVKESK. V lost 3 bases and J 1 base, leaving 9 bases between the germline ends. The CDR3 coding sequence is TGTGCCAGCAGCCACCGACTCGTGAACACCGGGGAGCTGTTTTTT. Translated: CASSHRLVNTGELFF.

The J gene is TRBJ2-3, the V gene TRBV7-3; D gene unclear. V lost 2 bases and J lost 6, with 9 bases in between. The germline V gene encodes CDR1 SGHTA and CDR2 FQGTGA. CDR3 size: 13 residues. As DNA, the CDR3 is TGTGCCAGCAGCTTATTTTTTTCCGATACGCAGTATTTT. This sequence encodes CASSLFFSDTQYF.

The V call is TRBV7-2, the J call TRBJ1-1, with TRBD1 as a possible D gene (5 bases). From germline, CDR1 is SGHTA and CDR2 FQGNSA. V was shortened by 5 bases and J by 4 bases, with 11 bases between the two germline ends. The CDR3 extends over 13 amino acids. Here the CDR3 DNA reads TGTGCCAGCAGCCTAACCGGGGGCACTGAAGCTTTCTTT. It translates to CASSLTGGTEAFF.

The CDR3 nucleotides read TGTGCCAGCAGCTTAGGCGGACATTCCTACGAGCAGTACTTC. As protein: CASSLGGHSYEQYF. V gene TRBV7-3 combines with J gene TRBJ2-7, with D possibly being TRBD1 (5 bases). There are 14 residues in the CDR3. V was pared by 2 bases and J by 1 base, with 9 bases between. The V gene's germline CDR1 is SGHTA and CDR2 FQGTGA.

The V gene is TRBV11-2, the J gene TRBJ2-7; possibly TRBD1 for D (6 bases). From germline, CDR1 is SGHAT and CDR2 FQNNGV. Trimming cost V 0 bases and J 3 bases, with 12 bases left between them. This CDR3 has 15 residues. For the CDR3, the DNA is TGTGCCAGCAGCTTAGATTTCAGGACAGACTACGAGCAGTACTTC. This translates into CASSLDFRTDYEQYF.

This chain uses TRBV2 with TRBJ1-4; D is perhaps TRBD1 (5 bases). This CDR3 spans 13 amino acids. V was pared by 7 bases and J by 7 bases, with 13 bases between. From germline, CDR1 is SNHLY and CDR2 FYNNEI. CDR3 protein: CASKGKGFEKLFF. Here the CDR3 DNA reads TGTGCCAGCAAGGGGAAGGGGTTTGAAAAACTGTTTTTT.

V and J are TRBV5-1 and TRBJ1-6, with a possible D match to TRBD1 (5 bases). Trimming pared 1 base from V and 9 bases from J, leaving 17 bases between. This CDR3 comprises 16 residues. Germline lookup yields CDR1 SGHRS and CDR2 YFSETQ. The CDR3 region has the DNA TGCGCCAGCAGCTTGCTCTCCAGGGTGGAGGGTTCACCCCTCCACTTT. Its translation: CASSLLSRVEGSPLHF. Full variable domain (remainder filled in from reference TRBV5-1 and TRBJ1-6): KAGVTQTPRYLIKTRGQQVTLSCSPISGHRSVSWYQQTPGQGLQFLFEYFSETQRNKGNFPGRFSGRQFSNSRSEMNVSTLELGDSALYLCASSLLSRVEGSPLHFGNGTRLTVT.

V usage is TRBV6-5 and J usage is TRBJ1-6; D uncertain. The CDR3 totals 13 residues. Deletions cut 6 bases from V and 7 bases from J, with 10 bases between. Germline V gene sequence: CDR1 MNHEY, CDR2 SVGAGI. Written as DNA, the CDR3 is TGTGCCAGCAGCCTGGACGGGAATTCACCCCTCCACTTT. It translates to CASSLDGNSPLHF.

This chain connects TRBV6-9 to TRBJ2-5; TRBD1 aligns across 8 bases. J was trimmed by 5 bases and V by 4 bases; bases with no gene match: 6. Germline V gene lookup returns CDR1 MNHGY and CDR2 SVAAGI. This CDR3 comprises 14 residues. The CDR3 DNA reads TGTGCCAGCAGTTGGGCAGGGGGCGTGGAGACCCAGTACTTC. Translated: CASSWAGGVETQYF.

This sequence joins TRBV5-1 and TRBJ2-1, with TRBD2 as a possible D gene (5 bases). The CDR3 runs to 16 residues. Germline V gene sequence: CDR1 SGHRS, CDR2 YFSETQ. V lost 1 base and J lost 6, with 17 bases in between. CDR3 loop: CASSLHEGSRGNEQFF. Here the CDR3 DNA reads TGCGCCAGCAGCTTGCACGAGGGATCGCGAGGCAATGAGCAGTTCTTC.

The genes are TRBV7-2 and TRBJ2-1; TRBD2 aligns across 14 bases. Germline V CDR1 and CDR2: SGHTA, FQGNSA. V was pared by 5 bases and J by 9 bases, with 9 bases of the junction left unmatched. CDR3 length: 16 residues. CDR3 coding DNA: TGTGCCAGCAGCCCTCAGGGACTAGCGGGAGAGGGTGAGCAGTTCTTC. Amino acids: CASSPQGLAGEGEQFF. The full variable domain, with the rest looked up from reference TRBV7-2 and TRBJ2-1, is GAGVSQSPSNKVTEKGKDVELRCDPISGHTALYWYRQSLGQGLEFLIYFQGNSAPDKSGLPSDRFSAERTGGSVSTLTIQRTQQEDSAVYLCASSPQGLAGEGEQFFGPGTRLTVL.

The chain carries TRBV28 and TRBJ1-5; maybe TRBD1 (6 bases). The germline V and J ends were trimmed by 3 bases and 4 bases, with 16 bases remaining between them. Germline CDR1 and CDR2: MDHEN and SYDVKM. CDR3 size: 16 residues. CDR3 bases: TGTGCCAGCAGTTTCCCGCAGGGAAGGGGGAATCAGCCCCAGCATTTT. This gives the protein CASSFPQGRGNQPQHF.

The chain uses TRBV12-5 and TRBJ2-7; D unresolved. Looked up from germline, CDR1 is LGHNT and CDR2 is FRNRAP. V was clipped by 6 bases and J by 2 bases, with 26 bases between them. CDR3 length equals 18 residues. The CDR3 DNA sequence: TGTGCTAGTGGCCCCGACCCCCCATGGAGTCTGATGGCCTACGAGCAGTACTTC. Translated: CASGPDPPWSLMAYEQYF.

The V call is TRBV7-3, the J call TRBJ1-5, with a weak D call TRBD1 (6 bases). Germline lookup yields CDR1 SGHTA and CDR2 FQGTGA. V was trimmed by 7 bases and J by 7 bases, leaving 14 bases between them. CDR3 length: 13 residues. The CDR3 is CASTIGGHQPQHF. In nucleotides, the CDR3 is TGTGCCAGCACCATCGGGGGACACCAGCCCCAGCATTTT.

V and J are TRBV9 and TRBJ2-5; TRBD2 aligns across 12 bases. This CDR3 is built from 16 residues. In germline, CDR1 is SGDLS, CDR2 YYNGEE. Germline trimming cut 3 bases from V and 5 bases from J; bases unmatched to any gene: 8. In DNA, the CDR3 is TGTGCCAGCAGCGAGGGGCCTAGCGGGAGGGGGGAGACCCAGTACTTC. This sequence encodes CASSEGPSGRGETQYF.

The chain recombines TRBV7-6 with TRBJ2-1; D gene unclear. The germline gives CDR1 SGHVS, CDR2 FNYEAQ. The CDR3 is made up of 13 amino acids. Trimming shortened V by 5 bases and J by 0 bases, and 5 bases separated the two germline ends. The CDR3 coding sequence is TGTGCCAGCAGCCAGCGCTCCTACAATGAGCAGTTCTTC. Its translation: CASSQRSYNEQFF.

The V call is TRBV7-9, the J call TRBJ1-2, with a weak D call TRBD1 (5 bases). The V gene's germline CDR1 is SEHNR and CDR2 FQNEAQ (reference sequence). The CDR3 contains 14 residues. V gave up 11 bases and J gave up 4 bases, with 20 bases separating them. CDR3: CAVPGGVFPYGYTF. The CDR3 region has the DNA TGTGCCGTCCCGGGGGGGGTCTTTCCCTATGGCTACACCTTC.

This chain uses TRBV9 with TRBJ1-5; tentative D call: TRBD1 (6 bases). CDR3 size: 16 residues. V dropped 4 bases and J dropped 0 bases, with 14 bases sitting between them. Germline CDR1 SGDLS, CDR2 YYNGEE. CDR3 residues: CASSPRTGNSNQPQHF. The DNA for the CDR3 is TGTGCCAGCAGCCCAAGAACAGGGAATAGCAATCAGCCCCAGCATTTT.

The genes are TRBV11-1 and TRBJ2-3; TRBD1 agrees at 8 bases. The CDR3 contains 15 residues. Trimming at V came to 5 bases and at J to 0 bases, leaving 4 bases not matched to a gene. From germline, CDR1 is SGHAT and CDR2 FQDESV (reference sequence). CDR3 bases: TGTGCCAGCAGCCCCGGACAGGGAAGCACAGATACGCAGTATTTT. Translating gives CASSPGQGSTDTQYF.

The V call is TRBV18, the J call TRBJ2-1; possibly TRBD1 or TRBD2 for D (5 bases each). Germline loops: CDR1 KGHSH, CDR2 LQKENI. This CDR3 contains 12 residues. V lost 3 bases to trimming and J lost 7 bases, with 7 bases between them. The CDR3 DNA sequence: TGTGCCAGCTCACCCGAGGGGAATGAGCAGTTCTTC. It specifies CASSPEGNEQFF.

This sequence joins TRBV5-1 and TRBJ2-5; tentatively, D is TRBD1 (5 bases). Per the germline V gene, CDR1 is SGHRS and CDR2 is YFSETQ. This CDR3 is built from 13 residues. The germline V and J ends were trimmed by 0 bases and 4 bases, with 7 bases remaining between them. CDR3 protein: CASSLGGGETQYF. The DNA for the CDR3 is TGCGCCAGCAGCTTGGGGGGCGGAGAGACCCAGTACTTC. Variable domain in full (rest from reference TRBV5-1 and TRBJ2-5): KAGVTQTPRYLIKTRGQQVTLSCSPISGHRSVSWYQQTPGQGLQFLFEYFSETQRNKGNFPGRFSGRQFSNSRSEMNVSTLELGDSALYLCASSLGGGETQYFGPGTRLLVL.

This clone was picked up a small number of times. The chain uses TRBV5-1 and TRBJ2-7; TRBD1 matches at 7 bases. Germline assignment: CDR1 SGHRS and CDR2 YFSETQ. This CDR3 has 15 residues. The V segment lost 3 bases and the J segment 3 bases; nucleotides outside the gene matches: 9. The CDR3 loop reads CASSYQTGSHYEQYF. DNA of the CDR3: TGCGCCAGCAGCTACCAGACAGGGTCCCACTACGAGCAGTACTTC.

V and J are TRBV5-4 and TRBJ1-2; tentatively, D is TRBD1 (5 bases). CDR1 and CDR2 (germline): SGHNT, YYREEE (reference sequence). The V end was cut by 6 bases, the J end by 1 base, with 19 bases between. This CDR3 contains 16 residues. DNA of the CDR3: TGTGCCAGCACCATGTGGGGCCGAGGGGATAACTATGGCTACACCTTC. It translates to CASTMWGRGDNYGYTF.